This T cell receptor beta chain was identified in a study of cytomegalovirus exposure and HLA in healthy donors. Whole-study results and caveats: Reports showed the classifier diagnosing cytomegalovirus status with high specificity and sensitivity. Among TCR beta chains, those listed as cytomegalovirus-associated numbered about 160.

The assay was immunoSEQ multiplex PCR, and TCRdb's table has in-frame clones only and misses some. The table includes 100,000 to 120,000 clones, 85% to 90% detected once. While the first cohort had around 700 subjects, the donors belonged to the separate validation cohort of more than 95 subjects. This clone was observed at least ten times. Its antigen remains unidentified. The CDR3 sequence is 13 residues long. V was pared by 7 bases and J by 4 bases, with 5 bases of the junction left unmatched. Germline CDR1 is LNHDA and CDR2 is SQIVND (reference sequence). V and J are TRBV19 and TRBJ2-5; TRBD1 agrees at 8 bases. This receptor was identified in a woman younger than 30 in good health and CMV-seropositive. Specimen: PBMCs. The CDR3 DNA follows: TGTGCCAGTACCCCACAGGGGGGAGAGACCCAGTACTTC. It is translated as CASTPQGGETQYF.